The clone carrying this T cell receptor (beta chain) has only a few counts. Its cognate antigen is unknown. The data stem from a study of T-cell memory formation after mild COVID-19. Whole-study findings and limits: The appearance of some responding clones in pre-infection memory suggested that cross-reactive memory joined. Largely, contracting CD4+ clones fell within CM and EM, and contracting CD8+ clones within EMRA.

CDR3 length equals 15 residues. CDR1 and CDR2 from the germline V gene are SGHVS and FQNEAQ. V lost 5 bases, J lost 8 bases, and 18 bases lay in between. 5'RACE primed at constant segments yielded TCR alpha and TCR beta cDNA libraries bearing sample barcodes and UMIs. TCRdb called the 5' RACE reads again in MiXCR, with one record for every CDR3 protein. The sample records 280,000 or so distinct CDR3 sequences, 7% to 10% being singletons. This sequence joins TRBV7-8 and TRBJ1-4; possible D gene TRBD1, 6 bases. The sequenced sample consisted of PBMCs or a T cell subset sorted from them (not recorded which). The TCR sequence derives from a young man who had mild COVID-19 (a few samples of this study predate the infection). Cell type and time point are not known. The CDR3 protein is CASSLRSGEHEKLFF. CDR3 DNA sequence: TGTGCCAGCAGCCTTAGGTCAGGGGAGCACGAAAAACTGTTTTTT.